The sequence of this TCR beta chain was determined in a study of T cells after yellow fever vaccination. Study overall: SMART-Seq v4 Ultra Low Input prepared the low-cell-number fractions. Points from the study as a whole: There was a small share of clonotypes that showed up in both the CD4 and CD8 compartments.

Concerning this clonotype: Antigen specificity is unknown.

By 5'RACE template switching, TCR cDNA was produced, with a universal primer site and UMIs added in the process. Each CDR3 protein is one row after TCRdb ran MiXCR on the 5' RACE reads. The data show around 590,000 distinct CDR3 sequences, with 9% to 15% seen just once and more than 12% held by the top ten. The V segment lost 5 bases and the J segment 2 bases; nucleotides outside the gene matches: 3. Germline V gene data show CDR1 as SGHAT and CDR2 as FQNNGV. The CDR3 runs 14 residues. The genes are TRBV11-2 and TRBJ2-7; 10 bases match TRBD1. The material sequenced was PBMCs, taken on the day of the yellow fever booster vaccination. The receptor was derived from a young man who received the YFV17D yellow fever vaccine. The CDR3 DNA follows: TGTGCCAGCAGCATGACAGGGGGCCCCTACGAGCAGTACTTC. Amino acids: CASSMTGGPYEQYF.